Listed below are T cell receptor beta chains from one sample, sequenced in a study of blood T cell repertoires in COVID-19. The method was immunoSEQ multiplex PCR; TCRdb's version includes in-frame clones alone and lacks a portion of them. Of approximately 110,000 clones in the sample, around 76% were seen once. The source material was peripheral blood. Receptors were obtained from a woman in her seventies with acute or convalescent COVID-19. Both conserved end residues are part of each CDR3. D genes are given only for firm matches. For some rows the clone size is stated as once, few or many, or as a class when expanded; others skip it.

.	TRBV4-3	.	TRBJ2-1	TGCGCCAGCAGCCAAGAGAGCGGTTCCTACAATGAGCAGTTCTTC	CASSQESGSYNEQFF
.	TRBV20-1	.	TRBJ2-1	TGCAGTGCCCCCCTTGAGGAGCAGTTCTTC	CSAPLEEQFF
.	TRBV30	.	TRBJ1-3	TGTGCCTGGAGTGTACATAGGAGTGGCCCTGGAAACACCATATATTTT	CAWSVHRSGPGNTIYF
.	TRBV5-1	.	TRBJ1-2	TGCGCCAGCAGCTTGGGACCCGACTGGGCCCGGGGAAACTATGGCTACACCTTC	CASSLGPDWARGNYGYTF
.	TRBV19	.	TRBJ2-7	TGTGCCACAAAGAATCCAACAGAGTCCTACGAGCAGTACTTC	CATKNPTESYEQYF
.	TRBV2	.	TRBJ2-7	TGTGCCAGCAGCGGAGAGGGTTACGAGCAGTACTTC	CASSGEGYEQYF
.	TRBV5-4	.	TRBJ1-1	TGTGCCAGCAGCTTGCAGGGTATCGCTGAAGCTTTCTTT	CASSLQGIAEAFF
.	TRBV2	.	TRBJ2-7	TGTGCCAGCAGTGAAATAGGGGTTGGCTACGAGCAGTACTTC	CASSEIGVGYEQYF
TRBD1	TRBV30	.	TRBJ1-4	TGTGCCTGGCAGATCCCGGCAGGGGGTGAAAAACTGTTTTTT	CAWQIPAGGEKLFF
TRBD1	TRBV10-1	.	TRBJ1-1	TGCGCCAGCAGTGAGTCGGACAGGGGTGAAGCTTTCTTT	CASSESDRGEAFF
.	TRBV2	.	TRBJ1-6	TGTGCCAGCAGTGTAGGCAGGGGCAATTCACCCCTCCACTTT	CASSVGRGNSPLHF
TRBD2	TRBV6-5	.	TRBJ2-7	TGTGCCAGCACTCCTTTGGCGGGGGCCTACGAGCAGTACTTC	CASTPLAGAYEQYF
.	TRBV7-8	few	TRBJ1-5	TGTGCCAGCAGCTTAGAAGGCAGGGGTCGTAATCAGCCCCAGCATTTT	CASSLEGRGRNQPQHF